The 23 T cell receptor beta chains below were found in one sample sequenced in a study of blood T cell repertoires in COVID-19. Sequencing used immunoSEQ multiplex PCR; TCRdb keeps in-frame clones, though not all of them. The sample carries hundreds of thousands of clones, roughly 89% recorded once. Sequencing was performed on peripheral blood. The receptors derive from a woman aged 30 to 39 with acute or convalescent COVID-19.

In nucleotides, the CDR3 is TGTGCCAGCAGCGTAACAACGAGACAAGATACGCAGTATTTT. This translates into CASSVTTRQDTQYF. The gene calls are TRBV9 and TRBJ2-3; D is ambiguous. The CDR3 spans 14 residues. Germline CDR1 reads SGDLS; CDR2 reads YYNGEE. V lost 1 base and J 5 bases, leaving 11 bases between the germline ends.

This clone was seen once. The genes are TRBV5-1 and TRBJ1-4, with 7 bases that match TRBD1. The CDR3 covers 15 residues. Germline V gene data show CDR1 as SGHRS and CDR2 as YFSETQ. Trimming cost V 4 bases and J 4 bases; bases outside gene matches: 7. Here the CDR3 reads CASSPGQRNNEKLFF. As DNA, the CDR3 is TGCGCCAGCAGCCCGGGACAGCGAAATAATGAAAAACTGTTTTTT.

V gene TRBV6-5 combines with J gene TRBJ2-7; TRBD1 aligns across 7 bases. The germline V gene encodes CDR1 MNHEY and CDR2 SVGAGI. V was pared by 5 bases and J by 3 bases, with 10 bases of the junction left unmatched. The CDR3 length is 15 residues. In nucleotides, the CDR3 is TGTGCCAGCAGTCTCTATGGGACAGATAACTACGAGCAGTACTTC. Protein: CASSLYGTDNYEQYF.

This clone was seen a handful of times. V and J are TRBV6-5 and TRBJ1-2, with TRBD1 matching over 9 bases. This CDR3 contains 14 residues. From germline, CDR1 is MNHEY and CDR2 SVGAGI. J was trimmed by 6 bases and V by 7 bases; bases with no gene match: 9. CDR3 protein: CASTRTGALNGYTF. CDR3 nucleotide sequence: TGTGCCAGCACCAGGACAGGGGCTTTGAATGGCTACACCTTC.

The V and J genes are TRBV9 and TRBJ2-3; weak D call: TRBD2 (5 bases). The CDR3 length is 14 residues. Per the germline V gene, CDR1 is SGDLS and CDR2 is YYNGEE. V was pared by 0 bases and J by 2 bases, with 7 bases between. The CDR3 DNA is TGTGCCAGCAGCGTAGGAGGGAACACAGATACGCAGTATTTT. Protein: CASSVGGNTDTQYF.

The chain has TRBV6-5 and TRBJ1-2; TRBD1 aligns across 10 bases. This CDR3 is 14 amino acids long. CDR1 MNHEY and CDR2 SVGAGI come from the germline V gene. V lost 5 bases, J lost 8 bases, and 8 bases stayed unmatched. CDR3 bases: TGTGCCAGCAGTCGGGCCGGGACAGGGGACGGCTACACCTTC. Translated: CASSRAGTGDGYTF.

The J gene is TRBJ1-3, the V gene TRBV28; tentatively, D is TRBD1 (6 bases). Trimming removed 6 bases at V and 3 bases at J, with 18 bases between. The CDR3 consists of 16 residues. CDR1 and CDR2 (germline): MDHEN, SYDVKM. The CDR3 nucleotides read TGTGCCAGCAGCTTTCACGACGCAGGGGTTGGAAACACCATATATTTT. Protein sequence: CASSFHDAGVGNTIYF.

V usage is TRBV10-2 and J usage is TRBJ2-1; D perhaps matches TRBD1 (7 bases). Germline CDR1 is WSHSY and CDR2 is SAAADI. The CDR3 runs 16 residues. V shed 7 bases and J shed 8 bases, with 24 bases lying between them. CDR3 coding DNA: TGCGCCAGCAAGAGAAACAGGGGAGGCTACGGGGATGAGCAGTTCTTC. It specifies CASKRNRGGYGDEQFF.

J is TRBJ1-1 and V is TRBV29-1; the D is unclear. The germline gives CDR1 SQVTM, CDR2 ANQGSEA. V lost 3 bases and J lost 0, with 11 bases in between. The CDR3 totals 14 residues. CDR3 sequence: CSVEGRYMNTEAFF. DNA for the CDR3: TGCAGCGTTGAGGGGAGGTATATGAACACTGAAGCTTTCTTT.

V usage is TRBV30 and J usage is TRBJ2-7, with 9 nucleotides matching TRBD2. The CDR3 spans 17 residues. V shed 4 bases, J shed 4 bases, and the junction held 17 bases outside the gene matches. Germline-derived CDR1 and CDR2 are GTSNPN and SVGIG (reference sequence). Here the CDR3 DNA reads TGTGCCTGGACGCTCCTGAGAGGCGGGGGGGTTTTATACGAGCAGTACTTC. Translating gives CAWTLLRGGGVLYEQYF. Based on the CDR3 plus reference TRBV30 and TRBJ2-7, the full variable domain is SQTIHQWPATLVQPVGSPLSLECTVEGTSNPNLYWYRQAAGRGLQLLFYSVGIGQISSEVPQNLSASRPQDRQFILSSKKLLLSDSGFYLCAWTLLRGGGVLYEQYFGPGTRLTVT.

V and J are TRBV3-1 (or the pseudogene TRBV3-2) and TRBJ2-5; TRBD1 agrees at 9 bases. The J segment lost 5 bases and the V segment lost 4 bases, leaving 8 bases of the junction unmatched. Germline V gives CDR1 LGHDT, CDR2 YNNKEL (reference sequence). CDR3 size: 15 residues. CDR3 bases: TGTGCCAGCAGCCCCGGGACAGGGCCACAGGAGACCCAGTACTTC. Its protein is CASSPGTGPQETQYF.

The V call is TRBV11-3, the J call TRBJ2-4; 7 nucleotides align to TRBD1. Germline lookup yields CDR1 SGHNT and CDR2 YENEEA. The V segment lost 5 bases and the J segment 3 bases; nucleotides outside the gene matches: 16. CDR3 size: 18 residues. CDR3: CASSPYRGQAANKNIQYF. The CDR3 DNA is TGTGCCAGCAGCCCGTATCGCGGACAGGCAGCGAACAAAAACATTCAGTACTTC.

Turning to this clone: Other DNA variants within this sample encode the same CDR3. The chain combines TRBV3-1 (or the pseudogene TRBV3-2) with TRBJ1-3; D is unclear. V was pared by 4 bases and J by 0 bases, with 4 bases between. CDR1 is LGHDT, CDR2 YNNKEL, per germline (reference sequence). This CDR3 spans 13 amino acids. The CDR3 sequence: CASSPSSGNTIYF. CDR3 nucleotides: TGTGCCAGCAGCCCCAGCTCTGGAAACACCATATATTTT.

The rearrangement links TRBV11-2 to TRBJ2-1; D may be TRBD1 (6 bases). V was clipped by 5 bases and J by 5 bases, with 28 bases between them. Germline CDR1 is SGHAT and CDR2 is FQNNGV. The length of the CDR3 is 19 residues. The CDR3 sequence: CASSQSSALGTPTNNEQFF. The CDR3 DNA is TGTGCCAGCAGCCAATCATCTGCTTTGGGGACACCTACCAACAATGAGCAGTTCTTC. The full variable domain, its missing parts supplied by reference TRBV11-2 and TRBJ2-1, is EAGVAQSPRYKIIEKRQSVAFWCNPISGHATLYWYQQILGQGPKLLIQFQNNGVVDDSQLPKDRFSAERLKGVDSTLKIQPAKLEDSAVYLCASSQSSALGTPTNNEQFFGPGTRLTVL.

The chain carries TRBV28 and TRBJ2-6; D is ambiguous. Trimming removed 3 bases at V and 2 bases at J, with 8 bases between. The germline V gene has CDR1 MDHEN and CDR2 SYDVKM. The CDR3 sequence is 15 residues long. CDR3 DNA: TGTGCCAGCAGTTTCGTCCAGGCTGGGGCCAACGTCCTGACTTTC. Translation: CASSFVQAGANVLTF.

V usage is TRBV5-6 and J usage is TRBJ2-5, with 8 bases that match TRBD1. J gave up 5 bases and V 0 bases, and 6 bases lay outside the gene matches. Germline CDR1 and CDR2: SGHDT and YYEEEE. This CDR3 comprises 15 residues. The chain's CDR3 is CASSLVQGAPETQYF. The CDR3, as DNA: TGTGCCAGCAGCTTGGTTCAGGGGGCCCCTGAGACCCAGTACTTC.

The gene calls are TRBV29-1 and TRBJ2-3; 7 bases are shared with TRBD1. V shed 7 bases, J shed 0 bases, and the junction held 7 bases outside the gene matches. CDR1 SQVTM and CDR2 ANQGSEA come from the germline V gene. This CDR3 comprises 14 residues. This CDR3 reads CSAKDRTSTDTQYF. The CDR3 DNA is TGCAGCGCAAAGGACAGGACTAGCACAGATACGCAGTATTTT.

This sequence joins TRBV7-2 and TRBJ2-2, with 10 nucleotides matching TRBD2. The germline gives CDR1 SGHTA, CDR2 FQGNSA. The CDR3 runs to 17 residues. Trimming at V came to 2 bases and at J to 0 bases, leaving 3 bases not matched to a gene. Written as DNA, the CDR3 is TGTGCCAGCAGCTTACAGGGACTAGCGACGAACACCGGGGAGCTGTTTTTT. It is translated as CASSLQGLATNTGELFF.

The chain employs TRBV9 and TRBJ1-4; TRBD1 is a possible D gene (6 bases). V lost 3 bases, J lost 8 bases, and 17 bases lay in between. CDR3 length equals 15 residues. The germline gives CDR1 SGDLS, CDR2 YYNGEE. CDR3 in amino acids: CASSALQGVSEKLFF. For the CDR3, the DNA is TGTGCCAGCAGCGCCTTACAGGGAGTGAGCGAAAAACTGTTTTTT.

CDR3 sequence: CATSREDRAWEPQHF. CDR3 sequence (DNA): TGTGCCACCAGCAGAGAAGACAGGGCATGGGAGCCCCAGCATTTT. V gene TRBV15 combines with J gene TRBJ1-5; TRBD1 matches at 7 bases. In germline, CDR1 is LNHNV, CDR2 YYDKDF (reference sequence). The CDR3 has 15 residues. After removal of 0 bases from V and 8 bases from J, the junction contained 7 bases not matched to a gene.

The chain employs TRBV12-5 and TRBJ1-1; TRBD1 might be the D (6 bases). The CDR3 extends over 13 amino acids. The V and J ends lost 9 bases and 7 bases respectively, with 18 bases between them. Germline CDR1 LGHNT, CDR2 FRNRAP. CDR3 sequence: CASKGPGAREAFF. The CDR3 bases are TGTGCTAGCAAGGGACCAGGGGCGCGTGAAGCTTTCTTT.

CDR3 DNA: TGTGCCAGCAGCTCGTGGGGGGTCTCAGCGGGGGATCAAGAGACCCAGTACTTC. It is translated as CASSSWGVSAGDQETQYF. The chain has TRBV5-6 and TRBJ2-5; 8 nucleotides align to TRBD2. The germline gives CDR1 SGHDT, CDR2 YYEEEE. The ends lost 3 bases at V and 2 bases at J; junction bases unmatched: 15. The CDR3 totals 18 residues. The full variable domain, rest sourced from reference TRBV5-6 and TRBJ2-5, is DAGVTQSPTHLIKTRGQQVTLRCSPKSGHDTVSWYQQALGQGPQFIFQYYEEEERQRGNFPDRFSGHQFPNYSSELNVNALLLGDSALYLCASSSWGVSAGDQETQYFGPGTRLLVL.

This clone was counted a single time. The same CDR3 can be traced to other DNA sequences in this sample. V usage is TRBV5-4 and J usage is TRBJ2-5, with D tentatively TRBD2 (5 bases). Germline assignment: CDR1 SGHNT and CDR2 YYREEE (reference sequence). The germline V and J ends were trimmed by 0 bases and 4 bases, with 7 bases remaining between them. The CDR3 sequence is 13 residues long. This chain's CDR3 is CASSLAGVETQYF. For the CDR3, the DNA is TGTGCCAGCAGCTTGGCCGGGGTAGAGACCCAGTACTTC.